The 17 T cell receptor beta chains reported below all come from one sample, sequenced in a study of T cell responses to AZD1222 COVID-19 vaccine. Data came from immunoSEQ multiplex PCR; TCRdb stores just in-frame clones and leaves some out. The table includes under 150,000 clones, 85% to 90% detected once. The input for sequencing was peripheral blood, taken 28 days after the second AZD1222 dose. These receptors all come from an adult who received the AZD1222 COVID-19 vaccine.

The chain combines TRBV2 with TRBJ2-1, with a weak D call TRBD2 (5 bases). Looked up from germline, CDR1 is SNHLY and CDR2 is FYNNEI. The CDR3 is 13 amino acids. The germline V and J ends were trimmed by 7 bases and 3 bases, with 10 bases remaining between them. The CDR3 loop reads CASTGMVYNEQFF. The CDR3 region has the DNA TGTGCCAGCACCGGGATGGTCTACAATGAGCAGTTCTTC.

This chain links TRBV7-6 with TRBJ1-2; TRBD1 matches 9 bases. Germline V gene data show CDR1 as SGHVS and CDR2 as FNYEAQ. After removal of 4 bases from V and 7 bases from J, the junction contained 10 bases not matched to a gene. The CDR3 is 15 amino acids. CDR3 loop: CASSYRQGGSGGYTF. The CDR3 region has the DNA TGTGCCAGCAGCTATAGACAGGGGGGGTCGGGTGGCTACACCTTC. Full variable domain (missing parts from reference TRBV7-6 and TRBJ1-2): GAGVSQSPRYKVTKRGQDVALRCDPISGHVSLYWYRQALGQGPEFLTYFNYEAQQDKSGLPNDRFSAERPEGSISTLTIQRTEQRDSAMYRCASSYRQGGSGGYTFGSGTRLTVV.

This chain links TRBV28 with TRBJ2-3; D gene uncertain. V shed 3 bases and J shed 1 base, with 11 bases lying between them. CDR1 and CDR2 from the germline V gene are MDHEN and SYDVKM. The CDR3 is made up of 15 amino acids. The CDR3: CASSFLVEGTDTQYF. DNA of the CDR3: TGTGCCAGCAGTTTTTTGGTCGAAGGCACAGATACGCAGTATTTT.

The chain combines TRBV7-9 with TRBJ2-1; 7 positions agree with TRBD2. CDR1 is SEHNR and CDR2 is FQNEAQ in the germline V gene (reference sequence). With 5 bases clipped from V and 9 bases from J, the junction kept 4 bases outside the gene matches. This CDR3 region has 12 residues. The CDR3: CASSASGGEQFF. CDR3 bases: TGTGCCAGCAGCGCCTCGGGGGGTGAGCAGTTCTTC.

As for this clone: An end of the junction differs from the germline gene, which may be a read error. The chain employs TRBV29-1 and TRBJ2-1; the match to TRBD2 covers 9 bases. The CDR3 runs to 14 residues. Looked up from germline, CDR1 is SQVTM and CDR2 is ANQGSEA. The DNA for the CDR3 is TGCAGCGTGAGGCTAGCGGGGACCTACAGTGAGCAGTTCTTC. Its protein product is CSVRLAGTYSEQFF.

V usage is TRBV6-5 and J usage is TRBJ1-1; TRBD1 might be the D (5 bases). Per germline, CDR1 MNHEY and CDR2 SVGAGI. Trimming removed 6 bases at V and 6 bases at J, with 17 bases between. The CDR3 consists of 14 residues. As DNA, the CDR3 is TGTGCCAGCAGGCTAGGGCAGGGAGTCCCTGAAGCTTTCTTT. Its protein is CASRLGQGVPEAFF.

The chain recombines TRBV7-2 with TRBJ2-5; 14 nucleotides line up with TRBD2. V shed 5 bases and J 5 bases; nucleotides not matched to a gene: 4. This CDR3 contains 15 residues. Germline-derived CDR1 and CDR2 are SGHTA and FQGNSA. Here the CDR3 DNA reads TGTGCCAGCAGCCCGGGACTAGCGGGGGCTGAGACCCAGTACTTC. This sequence encodes CASSPGLAGAETQYF. Drawing the rest from reference TRBV7-2 and TRBJ2-5, the complete variable domain is GAGVSQSPSNKVTEKGKDVELRCDPISGHTALYWYRQSLGQGLEFLIYFQGNSAPDKSGLPSDRFSAERTGGSVSTLTIQRTQQEDSAVYLCASSPGLAGAETQYFGPGTRLLVL.

The V gene is TRBV11-2, the J gene TRBJ2-7; D uncertain. Trimming took off 4 bases at V and 3 bases at J, with 16 bases between the two ends. Germline V gives CDR1 SGHAT, CDR2 FQNNGV. This CDR3 is 15 amino acids long. CDR3 sequence: CASSSLGGSFYEQYF. CDR3 DNA: TGTGCCAGCAGCTCCCTTGGTGGCTCCTTCTACGAGCAGTACTTC.

V is TRBV14 and J is TRBJ2-3, with a tentative D call TRBD2 (6 bases). The germline gives CDR1 SGHDN, CDR2 FVKESK. The CDR3 sequence is 15 residues long. Trimming took 1 base from V and 3 from J, leaving 11 bases between them. CDR3 region: CASSQVGGITDTQYF. CDR3 sequence (DNA): TGTGCCAGCAGCCAAGTGGGCGGGATAACAGATACGCAGTATTTT.

The chain uses TRBV11-2 and TRBJ2-7, with D possibly being TRBD1 or TRBD2 (5 bases each). The V gene's germline CDR1 is SGHAT and CDR2 FQNNGV. Trimming took off 1 base at V and 2 bases at J, with 15 bases between the two ends. The CDR3 is 16 amino acids. The DNA for the CDR3 is TGTGCCAGCAGCTTAGTAGCCGGGGCCGGAACCTACGAGCAGTACTTC. It specifies CASSLVAGAGTYEQYF.

The chain carries TRBV28 and TRBJ1-4; D ambiguous. Germline V gene sequence: CDR1 MDHEN, CDR2 SYDVKM. The length of the CDR3 is 15 residues. V was shortened by 6 bases and J by 7 bases, with 18 bases between the two germline ends. Here the CDR3 reads CASRFDRPGSEKLFF. CDR3 nucleotide sequence: TGTGCCAGCAGGTTTGACCGCCCGGGGAGTGAAAAACTGTTTTTT.

This clone was seen a handful of times. The V and J genes are TRBV3-1 (or the pseudogene TRBV3-2) and TRBJ1-5; TRBD1 agrees at 8 bases. The CDR3 has 15 amino acids. The V and J ends lost 5 bases and 2 bases, in that order; junction bases with no gene match: 5. Germline CDR1 reads LGHDT; CDR2 reads YNNKEL (reference sequence). The CDR3 coding sequence is TGTGCCAGCAGCTCACAGGGGGGAGGCAATCAGCCCCAGCATTTT. Residues: CASSSQGGGNQPQHF.

The chain recombines TRBV24-1 with TRBJ2-3; 8 nucleotides match TRBD2. The CDR3 consists of 17 residues. Looked up from germline, CDR1 is KGHDR and CDR2 is SFDVKD. Trimming took 1 base from V and 0 from J; bases not matched to a gene: 5. CDR3 protein: CATSDFGRGVSTDTQYF. The CDR3 DNA is TGTGCCACCAGTGATTTCGGGAGGGGAGTCAGCACAGATACGCAGTATTTT.

The chain carries TRBV11-2 and TRBJ2-7; no clear D gene. Germline CDR1 reads SGHAT; CDR2 reads FQNNGV. V lost 3 bases to trimming and J lost 3 bases, with 6 bases between them. CDR3 length equals 12 residues. The CDR3 sequence is CASSLGIYEQYF. In nucleotides, the CDR3 is TGTGCCAGCAGCTTGGGGATCTACGAGCAGTACTTC.

The V and J genes are TRBV2 and TRBJ1-5; D uncertain. Deletions cut 4 bases from V and 6 bases from J, with 13 bases between. The CDR3 length is 14 residues. CDR1 and CDR2 (germline): SNHLY, FYNNEI. CDR3: CASSGAGIGQPQHF. The CDR3 DNA reads TGTGCCAGCAGTGGTGCGGGGATAGGTCAGCCCCAGCATTTT.

The gene calls are TRBV9 and TRBJ2-3; maybe TRBD1 (5 bases). The CDR3 extends over 15 amino acids. Between the trimmed V and J ends, which lost 2 bases and 2 bases, there was a span of 12 bases. The V gene's germline CDR1 is SGDLS and CDR2 YYNGEE. The chain's CDR3 is CASSVQGLSTDTQYF. Written as DNA, the CDR3 is TGTGCCAGCAGCGTCCAGGGTCTCTCCACAGATACGCAGTATTTT.

This sequence joins TRBV24-1 and TRBJ2-3; D perhaps matches TRBD1 (6 bases). The CDR3 covers 17 residues. Germline CDR1 is KGHDR and CDR2 is SFDVKD. Trimming shortened V by 1 base and J by 0 bases, and 13 bases separated the two germline ends. CDR3 protein: CATSDLSGTPSTDTQYF. CDR3 in DNA: TGTGCCACCAGTGATTTATCGGGGACACCAAGCACAGATACGCAGTATTTT.